This T cell receptor (beta chain) comes out of a study of blood T cells in healthy people across ages. The CDR3 runs to 16 residues. Germline assignment: CDR1 SGHVS and CDR2 FNYEAQ. A J-beta primer mix and a sample-barcoded 5' primer were used in a second PCR of roughly 7 to 12 cycles. MiXCR was run by TCRdb on the 5' RACE reads, yielding one entry per CDR3 protein. The sample shows fewer than 1,000,000 distinct CDR3 sequences, 40% to 50% of them seen only once. With regard to this clonotype: Its antigen remains unidentified.

Findings and caveats of the study: Aged donors had fewer naive CD4+ cells and lower diversity than long-lived donors. No one knew whether donors had CMV, which possibly confounded expanded clonotype changes.

The clonotype comes from a man between 60 and 70 years old in good health. The specimen sequenced was blood. The V gene is TRBV7-6, the J gene TRBJ2-5, with 7 bases matching TRBD1. The J call is uncertain, as TRBJ2-7 better fits the DNA end. The DNA for the CDR3 is TGTGCCAGCAGCTTAGGGGTCGGGACAGTAGACTACGAGCAGTACTTC. Encoded protein: CASSLGVGTVDYEQYF.